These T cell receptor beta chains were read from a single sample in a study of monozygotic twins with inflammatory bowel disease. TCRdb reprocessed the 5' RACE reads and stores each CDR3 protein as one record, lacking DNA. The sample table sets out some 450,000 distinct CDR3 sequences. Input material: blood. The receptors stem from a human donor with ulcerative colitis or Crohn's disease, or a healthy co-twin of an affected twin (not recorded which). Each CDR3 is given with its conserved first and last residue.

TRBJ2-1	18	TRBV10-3	CAISETSGSPRSYNEQFF
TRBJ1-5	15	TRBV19	CASSITGFPNQPQHF
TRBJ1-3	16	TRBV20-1	CSASLPPADSGNTIYF
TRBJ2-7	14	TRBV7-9	CASGGQGNTYEQYF
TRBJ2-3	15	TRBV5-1	CASTLGTGGTDTQYF
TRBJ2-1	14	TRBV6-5	CASSYSWGIYEQFF
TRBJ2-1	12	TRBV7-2	CASSLEQLEQFF
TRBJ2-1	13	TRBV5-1	CASSQGQSNEQFF
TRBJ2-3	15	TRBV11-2	CASSLVGGPGDTQYF
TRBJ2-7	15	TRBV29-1	CSVVNPQASTYEQYF
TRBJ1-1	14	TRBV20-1	CSASLRRKNTEAFF
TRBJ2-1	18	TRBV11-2	CASSLGGLAGGPGNEQFF
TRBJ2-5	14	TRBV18	CASSRGGTGETQYF
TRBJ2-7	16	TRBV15	CATSRGKRGPSYEQYF
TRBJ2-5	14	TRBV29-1	CSAPPGDLQETQYF
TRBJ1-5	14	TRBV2	CASRSVTGNQPQHF
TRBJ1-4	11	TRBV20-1	CSARTGLVLFF
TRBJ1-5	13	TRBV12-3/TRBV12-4	CASATGGNQPQHF
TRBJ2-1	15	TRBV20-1	CSARAVTSSYNERFF
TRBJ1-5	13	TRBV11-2	CASSLSQAQPQHF
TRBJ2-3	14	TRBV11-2	CASSLAGAEDTQYF
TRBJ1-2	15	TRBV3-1	CASSQDPGTRGGYTF
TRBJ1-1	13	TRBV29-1	CSVEPAMNTEAFF
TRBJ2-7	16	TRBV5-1	CASSLAGLNLGTEQYF
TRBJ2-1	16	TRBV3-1	CASSLLRQGFPNEQFF
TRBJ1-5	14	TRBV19	CASSIGQDRQPQHF
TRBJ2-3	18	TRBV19	CASSPLGLAGGPTDTQYF
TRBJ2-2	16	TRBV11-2	CASSLVSGTVTGELFF
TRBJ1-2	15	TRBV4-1	CASSLQGGGNYGYTF
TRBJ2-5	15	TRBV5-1	CASSLASSGTKTQYF
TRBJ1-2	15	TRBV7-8	CASSLGRDRLYGYTF
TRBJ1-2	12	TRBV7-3	CASSLSGNGYTF
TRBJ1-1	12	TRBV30	CAWIQAGTEAFF
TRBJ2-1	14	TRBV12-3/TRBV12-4	CASSLSGPGEDKFF
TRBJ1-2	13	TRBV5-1	CASSWRQGYGYTF
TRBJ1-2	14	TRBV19	CASKTTGINYGYTF
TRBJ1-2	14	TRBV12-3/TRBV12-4	CASSPRGHSYGYTF
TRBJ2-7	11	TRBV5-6	CASSSSGRADF
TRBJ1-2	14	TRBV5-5	CASSLGVSLDGYTF
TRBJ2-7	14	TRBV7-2	CASSQGLGIYEQYF
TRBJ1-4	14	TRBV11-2	CASSPRQGREKLFF
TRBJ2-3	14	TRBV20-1	CSARDGQGADTQYF
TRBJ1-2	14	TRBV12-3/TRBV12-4	CASSKVQGSHGYTF
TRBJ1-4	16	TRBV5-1	CASSLTGARANEKLFF
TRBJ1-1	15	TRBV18	CASSPLQGADTEAFF
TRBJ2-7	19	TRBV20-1	CSAPGTSGNIIVASYEQYF
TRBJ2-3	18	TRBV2	CASNHQAGTTYLTDTQYF
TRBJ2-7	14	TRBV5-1	CASSLALATYEQYF
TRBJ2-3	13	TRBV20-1	CSGSPGGPDTQYF
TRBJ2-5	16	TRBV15	CATSRIKTGGRETQYF
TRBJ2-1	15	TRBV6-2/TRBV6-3	CASRDFRQTYNEQFF
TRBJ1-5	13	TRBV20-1	CSGLQGANQPQHF
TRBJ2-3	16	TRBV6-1	CASTQRDPAGTDTQYF
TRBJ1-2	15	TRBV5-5	CASSPIPWADGGYTF
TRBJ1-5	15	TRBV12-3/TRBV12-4	CATSRGGQGNQPQHF
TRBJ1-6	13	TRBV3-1	CASSLPQGLTLHF
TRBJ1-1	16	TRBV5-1	CASSFAGQGARTEAFF
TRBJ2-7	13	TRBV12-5	CASGMGDNHEQYF
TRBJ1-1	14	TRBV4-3	CASSQVPGTVEAFF